This TCR beta chain comes out of a study of blood T cell repertoires in COVID-19. The CDR3 runs to 13 residues. CDR1 is SGHTA and CDR2 is FQGNSA in the germline V gene. With 4 bases removed from V and 9 bases from J, the gap between germline ends came to 16 bases. TCRdb's copy holds only in-frame clones and misses some; the assay was immunoSEQ multiplex PCR. The sample includes about 51,000 clones, approximately 86% of them seen just once. The origin of this receptor is a man in his sixties with acute or convalescent COVID-19. The V call is TRBV7-2, the J call TRBJ2-7; D unresolved. Sequenced material: peripheral blood. The CDR3: CASSSTPNPGQYF. The DNA of the CDR3 is TGTGCCAGCAGCTCAACTCCGAACCCGGGGCAGTACTTC.